Shown below are 13 T cell receptor beta chains from a single sample sequenced in a study of blood T cells in healthy people across ages. The authors ran a second PCR of roughly 6 to 12 cycles using a sample-barcoded 5' primer and a J-beta primer mix. MiXCR was run by TCRdb on the 5' RACE reads, yielding one entry per CDR3 protein. The table lists 1.2 million to 1.5 million distinct CDR3 sequences, 59% of them singletons, with over 6.5% in the top ten. Sequences were obtained from blood. All receptors derive from a man younger than 35 in good health.

This chain uses TRBV24-1 with TRBJ2-7, with a weak D call TRBD2 (5 bases). Trimming left V 2 bases short and J 2 bases short, with 12 bases between. Looked up from germline, CDR1 is KGHDR and CDR2 is SFDVKD. CDR3 length equals 15 residues. CDR3 loop: CATSDSGVTPYEQYF. The CDR3 region has the DNA TGTGCCACCAGTGATTCCGGGGTGACACCCTACGAGCAGTACTTC.

The chain is built from TRBV12-3 or TRBV12-4 and TRBJ2-3; 14 bases map to TRBD2. The CDR3 loop spans 18 amino acids. The J segment lost 1 base and the V segment lost 7 bases, leaving 10 bases of the junction unmatched. The CDR3 spells CASNKTSGRAWGTDTQYF. CDR3 bases: TGTGCCAGCAACAAGACTAGCGGGAGGGCGTGGGGCACAGATACGCAGTATTTT.

This clonotype occurred a few times. The chain couples TRBV29-1 to TRBJ1-4, with D uncertain. The CDR3 runs to 14 residues. CDR1 is SQVTM and CDR2 is ANQGSEA in the germline V gene. V was shortened by 6 bases and J by 1 base, with 12 bases between the two germline ends. CDR3 amino acids: CSVSRGRTNEKLFF. CDR3 coding DNA: TGCAGCGTATCCCGAGGGCGAACTAATGAAAAACTGTTTTTT.

This chain links TRBV20-1 with TRBJ2-3; TRBD2 matches at 9 bases. The CDR3 is made up of 15 amino acids. In germline, CDR1 is DFQATT, CDR2 SNEGSKA (reference sequence). The V segment lost 1 base and the J segment 1 base; nucleotides outside the gene matches: 3. In DNA form, the CDR3 reads TGCAGTGCTAGAGGTAGCGGGGGTCGCACAGATACGCAGTATTTT. Its translation is CSARGSGGRTDTQYF.

J is TRBJ2-6 and V is TRBV29-1; 7 bases are a match to TRBD1. Trimming at V came to 7 bases and at J to 0 bases, leaving 9 bases not matched to a gene. The germline V gene has CDR1 SQVTM and CDR2 ANQGSEA. The CDR3 totals 16 residues. The CDR3 bases are TGCAGCGCCCTGGACAGGAAAAGCTCTGGGGCCAACGTCCTGACTTTC. This sequence encodes CSALDRKSSGANVLTF.

V and J are TRBV6-1 and TRBJ1-1; 7 positions match TRBD1. The CDR3 length is 14 residues. The germline gives CDR1 MNHNS, CDR2 SASEGT. Trimming cost V 3 bases and J 5 bases; bases outside gene matches: 6. CDR3 nucleotides: TGTGCCAGCAGTGACGCCAGGGGGTGGACTGAAGCTTTCTTT. Amino acids: CASSDARGWTEAFF.

This clonotype is a singleton in its sample. The chain has TRBV6-5 and TRBJ1-5; D unresolved. V was cut by 3 bases and J by 0 bases, with 6 bases left in between. Germline V CDR1 and CDR2: MNHEY, SVGAGI. The CDR3 has 14 residues. The CDR3 coding sequence is TGTGCCAGCAGTTATCGGAGTAGCAATCAGCCCCAGCATTTT. Translating gives CASSYRSSNQPQHF.

The chain has TRBV29-1 and TRBJ2-7, with 7 positions matching TRBD1. V lost 3 bases, J lost 1 base, and 9 bases stayed unmatched. CDR1 is SQVTM, CDR2 ANQGSEA, per germline. This CDR3 comprises 15 residues. The CDR3 loop is CSVEVTGTVSYEQYF. The CDR3 DNA sequence: TGCAGCGTTGAGGTGACCGGGACAGTATCCTACGAGCAGTACTTC.

The rearrangement uses TRBV6-5 and TRBJ2-1; no clear D. Gene TRBJ2-7 matches the end of the DNA better, so the J call may be wrong. CDR3 length equals 13 residues. From germline, CDR1 is MNHEY and CDR2 SVGAGI. The CDR3 here is CASQGSSYNEQYF. The CDR3 DNA sequence: TGTGCCAGTCAAGGGTCCTCCTACAATGAGCAGTACTTC.

This clonotype was seen only a few times. This chain links TRBV20-1 with TRBJ2-1; 9 nucleotides align to TRBD2. The CDR3 contains 15 residues. Germline CDR1 and CDR2: DFQATT and SNEGSKA (reference sequence). V was clipped by 5 bases and J by 6 bases; unmatched bases: 11. CDR3 DNA: TGCAGTGCTGAAAAACTGGCGGGGGGGCCCAATGAGCAGTTCTTC. It translates to CSAEKLAGGPNEQFF.

The chain uses TRBV4-3 and TRBJ2-5; D is uncertain. The V gene lost 0 bases and the J gene lost 4 bases, with 6 bases spanning the gap. Germline V lookup: CDR1 LGHNA, CDR2 YSLEER. The CDR3 totals 13 residues. Here the CDR3 DNA reads TGCGCCAGCAGCCAAGATTTCGGAGAGACCCAGTACTTC. Its protein product is CASSQDFGETQYF.

The rearrangement uses TRBV15 and TRBJ1-1; the D gene is possibly TRBD1 (5 bases). The CDR3 spans 14 residues. The V gene's germline CDR1 is LNHNV and CDR2 YYDKDF (reference sequence). V was clipped by 1 base and J by 6 bases, with 12 bases between them. The CDR3, as DNA: TGTGCCACCAGCAGAGTTATTTCAGGGCCTGAAGCTTTCTTT. Encoded protein: CATSRVISGPEAFF.

The chain employs TRBV12-3 or TRBV12-4 and TRBJ1-1, with TRBD1 matching over 12 bases. The CDR3 contains 15 residues. Trimming at V came to 7 bases and at J to 1 base, leaving 4 bases not matched to a gene. The CDR3 loop reads CASTGTGGENTEAFF. The CDR3 region has the DNA TGTGCCAGCACCGGGACAGGGGGCGAGAACACTGAAGCTTTCTTT.